A single sample is the source of the 3 T cell receptor beta chains below, sequenced in a study of T cells after yellow fever vaccination. A single record per CDR3 protein comes from TCRdb applying MiXCR to the 5' RACE reads. The profile covers tens of thousands of distinct CDR3 sequences, with approximately 7.3% appearing a single time and approximately 28% taken by the ten largest. Here the sequenced sample was CD8+ T cells sorted from PBMCs, taken 10 to 11 days after the first yellow fever vaccination. These receptors came from a man in his late teens or twenties who received the YFV17D yellow fever vaccine.

About this clonotype: This clone may be a read error of a much larger clone one base away. The chain is built from TRBV12-3 or TRBV12-4 and TRBJ1-1; D is undetermined. The CDR3 is 13 amino acids. The CDR3, as DNA: TGTGCCATAAGCCCTGCAGCGACCACTGACGCTTTCTTT. It encodes CAISPAATTDAFF.

This clonotype occurred a few times. The chain links TRBV4-1 to TRBJ2-6; D unclear. Germline values: CDR1 MGHRA, CDR2 YSYEKL. This CDR3 is 15 amino acids long. V was trimmed by 3 bases and J by 0 bases, leaving 6 bases between them. CDR3 sequence: CASSQETSGANVLTF. CDR3 DNA: TGCGCCAGCAGCCAGGAAACCTCTGGGGCCAACGTCCTGACTTTC.

This clonotype was recorded many times. The V gene is TRBV28, the J gene TRBJ2-5; D is possibly TRBD1 (7 bases). Per germline, CDR1 MDHEN and CDR2 SYDVKM. This CDR3 has 15 residues. The germline V and J ends were trimmed by 3 bases and 1 base, with 12 bases remaining between them. The CDR3 spells CASSFGRGAQETQYF. The CDR3 DNA reads TGTGCCAGCAGTTTCGGCAGGGGGGCCCAAGAGACCCAGTACTTC.